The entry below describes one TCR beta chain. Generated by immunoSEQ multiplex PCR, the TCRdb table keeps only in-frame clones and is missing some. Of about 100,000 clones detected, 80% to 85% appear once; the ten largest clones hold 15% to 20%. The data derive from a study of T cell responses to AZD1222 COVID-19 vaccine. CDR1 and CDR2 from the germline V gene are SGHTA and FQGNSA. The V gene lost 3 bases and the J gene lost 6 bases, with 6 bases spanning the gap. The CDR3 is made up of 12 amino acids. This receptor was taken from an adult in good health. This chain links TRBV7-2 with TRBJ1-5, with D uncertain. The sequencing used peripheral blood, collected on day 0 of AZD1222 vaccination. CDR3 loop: CASSFDGQPQHF. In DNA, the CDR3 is TGTGCCAGCAGCTTTGACGGTCAGCCCCAGCATTTT.